This paragraph covers one T cell receptor (beta chain) sequence. Its matching antigen is unknown. The length of the CDR3 is 13 residues. The germline V and J ends were trimmed by 5 bases and 3 bases, with 11 bases remaining between them. Germline CDR1 reads MNHNS; CDR2 reads SASEGT. The entry originates in a study of shared clonotypes between healthy human individuals. Study in general: Contributing individuals were two females and three males aged 18 to 49.

Sequencing used immunoSEQ multiplex PCR; TCRdb keeps in-frame clones, though not all of them. The repertoire includes some 980,000 clones, more than 75% of them detected once, and about 1.5% sits in the top ten. Broader study findings: For sorted subsets, rarefaction showed incomplete sequencing despite large depth. Non-shared clonotypes had lower generation probabilities than clonotypes shared by all four sorted-subset donors.

Sequencing input: memory CD4+ T cells sorted from blood. As to subset: CD45RA-negative fraction. This receptor was identified in a man younger than 35 in good health. The V call is TRBV6-1, the J call TRBJ2-7, with D possibly TRBD1 on 7 matching bases. As DNA, the CDR3 is TGTGCCAGCAGTAGGCGGGACAGCTACGAGCAGTACTTC. This translates into CASSRRDSYEQYF.